This entry lists 7 T cell receptor beta chains sequenced from one sample in a study of glioma-infiltrating T cells after dendritic cell vaccination. The assay was immunoSEQ multiplex PCR, and TCRdb's table has in-frame clones only and misses some. The sample includes more than 85,000 clones, about 84% of them seen just once. Here the sequenced sample was blood, taken before dendritic cell vaccination. The receptors come from a human donor with glioblastoma.

This clone was detected a few times. The V call is TRBV30, the J call TRBJ2-3; 13 bases fit TRBD2. J was trimmed by 6 bases and V by 2 bases; bases with no gene match: 14. The CDR3 contains 18 residues. CDR1 GTSNPN and CDR2 SVGIG come from the germline V gene (reference sequence). For the CDR3, the DNA is TGTGCCTGGAGTCTTGGACTAGCGGGAGATTGGGTAGGGGATACGCAGTATTTT. It translates to CAWSLGLAGDWVGDTQYF.

The V call is TRBV7-6, the J call TRBJ1-5; 7 nucleotides align to TRBD1. J was trimmed by 7 bases and V by 0 bases; bases with no gene match: 0. This CDR3 is built from 13 residues. Germline V gene sequence: CDR1 SGHVS, CDR2 FNYEAQ. CDR3 sequence reads: CASSLAQGQPQHF. The CDR3 coding sequence is TGTGCCAGCAGCTTAGCACAGGGGCAGCCCCAGCATTTT.

The sample holds one count of this clone. The V call is TRBV5-4, the J call TRBJ2-7; no clear D gene. CDR1 and CDR2 (germline): SGHNT, YYREEE (reference sequence). The CDR3 runs to 14 residues. V gave up 0 bases and J gave up 2 bases, with 9 bases separating them. CDR3 protein: CASSLEPSTYEQYF. DNA of the CDR3: TGTGCCAGCAGCTTGGAGCCTAGTACCTACGAGCAGTACTTC.

The chain is built from TRBV7-2 and TRBJ1-2, with 7 nucleotides matching TRBD1. CDR3 length: 14 amino acids. V dropped 4 bases and J dropped 8; count of bases not matched to a gene: 10. Germline V lookup: CDR1 SGHTA, CDR2 FQGNSA. The CDR3 is CASSWAEGAGGYTF. The CDR3 DNA reads as TGTGCCAGCAGCTGGGCTGAGGGGGCGGGAGGCTACACCTTC.

As concerns this clone: Other DNA sequences in the same sample also yield this CDR3. The rearrangement links TRBV30 to TRBJ1-1; 10 nucleotides match TRBD1. The CDR3 totals 13 residues. CDR1 is GTSNPN, CDR2 SVGIG, per germline (reference sequence). DNA for the CDR3: TGTGCGAGGGACAGGGGACAGAACACTGAAGCTTTCTTT. This codes for CARDRGQNTEAFF.

This clone occurred a few times. V and J are TRBV30 and TRBJ2-1; no clear D gene. CDR1 is GTSNPN and CDR2 is SVGIG in the germline V gene (reference sequence). The CDR3 has 16 residues. Trimming took off 0 bases at V and 2 bases at J, with 14 bases between the two ends. The CDR3 protein is CAWSVRVFPTYNEQFF. CDR3 coding DNA: TGTGCCTGGAGTGTACGTGTCTTCCCTACCTACAATGAGCAGTTCTTC.

This clone was detected once. The V and J genes are TRBV2 and TRBJ2-3; D might be TRBD2 (6 bases). CDR1 is SNHLY and CDR2 is FYNNEI in the germline V gene. V lost 6 bases and J lost 6, with 13 bases in between. The CDR3 length is 13 residues. CDR3 sequence reads: CASRGTGSDTQYF. CDR3 bases: TGTGCCAGCAGGGGGACTGGGAGTGATACGCAGTATTTT.